This TCR beta chain was profiled in a study of cytomegalovirus exposure and HLA in healthy donors. Study-wide results and limits: While the bulk of TCR sequences proved rare, some public TCRs turned up in many donors. The listing of about 150 TCR beta chains classed them as cytomegalovirus-associated.

Concerning this clone itself: Its antigen is not identified. A much larger clone sits a single nucleotide away, making a read error possible. Distinct nucleotide sequences in the sample also encode this CDR3.

Assay used: immunoSEQ multiplex PCR; TCRdb lists only in-frame clones, some missing. The table has around 98,000 clones, roughly 87% seen once; the top ten hold under 6.5%. V lost 4 bases to trimming and J lost 6 bases; unmatched junction nucleotides: 2. CDR3 length equals 15 residues. CDR1 and CDR2 from the germline V gene are MRHNA and SNTAGT. Material: PBMCs. This chain links TRBV6-4 with TRBJ2-3; TRBD2 matches at 15 bases. This TCR came from a man between 18 and 29 years old in good health and CMV-seropositive. CDR3 DNA sequence: TGTGCCAGCAGTGGGACTAGCGGGGGGGCCGATACGCAGTATTTT. Its protein is CASSGTSGGADTQYF.